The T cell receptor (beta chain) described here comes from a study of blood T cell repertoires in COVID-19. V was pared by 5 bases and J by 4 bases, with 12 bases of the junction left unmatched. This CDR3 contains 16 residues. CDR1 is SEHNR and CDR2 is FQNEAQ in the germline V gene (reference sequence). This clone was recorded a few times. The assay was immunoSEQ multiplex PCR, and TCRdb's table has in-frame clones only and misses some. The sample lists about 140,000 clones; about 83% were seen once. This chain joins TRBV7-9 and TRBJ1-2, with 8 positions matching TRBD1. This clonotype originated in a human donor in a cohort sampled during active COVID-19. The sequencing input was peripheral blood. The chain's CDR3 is CASSTLSGGSPYGYTF. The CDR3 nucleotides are TGTGCCAGCAGCACTCTATCAGGGGGCTCTCCCTATGGCTACACCTTC.